Following are 21 T cell receptor beta chains from one sample sequenced in a study of CD8 T cells in ankylosing spondylitis. TCRdb independently ran MiXCR on the 5' RACE reads; one entry per CDR3 protein. The sample records about 160,000 distinct CDR3 sequences, 44% being singletons. The sample consisted of synovial fluid, either unsorted or a sorted T cell fraction (not recorded which). These receptors all stem from a male donor with ankylosing spondylitis.

This clonotype was found a few times. This chain connects TRBV11-2 to TRBJ1-5; a weak D match, TRBD1 (6 bases). Per germline, CDR1 SGHAT and CDR2 FQNNGV. Between the trimmed V and J ends, which lost 4 bases and 1 base, there was a span of 20 bases. The CDR3 has 18 residues. Here the CDR3 reads CASSSHRRGGLSNQPQHF. CDR3 sequence (DNA): TGTGCCAGCAGCTCACACCGGAGGGGGGGGTTGAGCAATCAGCCCCAGCATTTT.

In this sample, this clonotype turned up a few times. V and J are TRBV10-3 and TRBJ2-7; weak D call: TRBD2 (6 bases). The CDR3 has 16 amino acids. Trimming pared 3 bases from V and 7 bases from J, leaving 22 bases between. Germline CDR1 and CDR2: ENHRY and SYGVKD. CDR3 loop: CAISEKDRRWRVEQYF. CDR3 bases: TGTGCCATCAGTGAAAAAGACCGTCGGTGGAGGGTGGAGCAGTACTTC.

The chain carries TRBV5-6 and TRBJ2-7; D is tentatively TRBD1 or TRBD2 (7 bases each). V lost 0 bases to trimming and J lost 4 bases, with 11 bases between them. Germline values: CDR1 SGHDT, CDR2 YYEEEE. The CDR3 is 14 amino acids. In nucleotides, the CDR3 is TGTGCCAGCAGCTTGGGACAGGGAGGGTACGAGCAGTACTTC. Translated: CASSLGQGGYEQYF.

The chain joins TRBV6-1 to TRBJ1-6; 8 bases align to TRBD1. CDR3 length: 16 residues. V shed 6 bases, J shed 3 bases, and the junction held 7 bases outside the gene matches. Germline loops: CDR1 MNHNS, CDR2 SASEGT. The CDR3 bases are TGTGCCAGCAGCTCCGACAGGGGCGGCTATAATTCACCCCTCCACTTT. Amino acid sequence: CASSSDRGGYNSPLHF.

The rearrangement joins TRBV4-1 to TRBJ2-7; 11 positions match TRBD2. V gave up 0 bases and J gave up 7 bases; unmatched junction bases: 11. The germline CDR1 and CDR2 sequences are MGHRA and YSYEKL. The CDR3 is 17 residues long. The CDR3 DNA follows: TGCGCCAGCAGCCAAGAGAGGCGTAGCGGGGGGGCCTGGGAGCAGTACTTC. Its translation is CASSQERRSGGAWEQYF.

This clonotype occurred many times. V gene TRBV10-3 combines with J gene TRBJ2-7, with 8 bases lining up with TRBD1. CDR1 and CDR2 from the germline V gene are ENHRY and SYGVKD. V shed 6 bases and J 2 bases; nucleotides not matched to a gene: 9. This CDR3 has 15 residues. CDR3 protein: CAISAPGQDTYEQYF. The DNA of the CDR3 is TGTGCCATCAGCGCTCCGGGACAGGACACCTACGAGCAGTACTTC.

The rearrangement uses TRBV12-3 or TRBV12-4 and TRBJ2-3; 13 bases are shared with TRBD2. Trimming took 5 bases from V and 2 from J; bases not matched to a gene: 7. The CDR3 is 17 residues long. The CDR3 here is CASSVEGLAGSTDTQYF. The CDR3 DNA follows: TGTGCCAGCAGTGTAGAGGGACTAGCGGGATCCACAGATACGCAGTATTTT.

In its sample, this clonotype was seen a few times. The V call is TRBV27, the J call TRBJ2-1, with TRBD1 matching over 7 bases. This CDR3 spans 15 amino acids. Germline trimming cut 0 bases from V and 4 bases from J; bases unmatched to any gene: 3. CDR1 is MNHEY, CDR2 SMNVEV, per germline (reference sequence). The CDR3 DNA follows: TGTGCCAGCAGTTTATCAGGGACAGATTACAATGAGCAGTTCTTC. Protein sequence: CASSLSGTDYNEQFF.

The rearrangement joins TRBV28 to TRBJ2-1; D might be TRBD2 (5 bases). Germline V gene sequence: CDR1 MDHEN, CDR2 SYDVKM. The CDR3 extends over 14 amino acids. Trimming cost V 6 bases and J 3 bases, with 12 bases left between them. The CDR3 DNA is TGTGCCAGCAGCCCGGCTAGCATCTACAATGAGCAGTTCTTC. It codes for CASSPASIYNEQFF.

This clonotype was seen more than once but under ten times. The chain recombines TRBV6-5 with TRBJ1-4; no definite D call. Trimming stripped 4 bases from V and 11 bases from J, with 17 bases between. The CDR3 contains 14 residues. Germline V gene lookup returns CDR1 MNHEY and CDR2 SVGAGI. Here the CDR3 DNA reads TGTGCCAGCAGTTCCGACCCCGAATCGGGGAAACTGTTTTTT. It translates to CASSSDPESGKLFF.

A single count supports this clonotype. This chain uses TRBV18 with TRBJ1-2; 7 positions match TRBD1. With V trimmed by 4 bases and J by 3 bases, 11 bases remained unmatched. The CDR3 has 16 residues. The germline V gene encodes CDR1 KGHSH and CDR2 LQKENI. The CDR3 sequence is CASSRPDREEDYGYTF. CDR3 DNA sequence: TGTGCCAGCTCACGTCCTGACAGGGAGGAAGACTATGGCTACACCTTC.

The chain is built from TRBV29-1 and TRBJ2-2; no clear D gene. This CDR3 has 14 amino acids. Germline V gene lookup returns CDR1 SQVTM and CDR2 ANQGSEA. The V gene lost 2 bases and the J gene lost 6 bases, with 13 bases spanning the gap. The CDR3 coding sequence is TGCAGCGTTGAATGGCGCGGTGGACCCGGGGAGCTGTTTTTT. It is translated as CSVEWRGGPGELFF.

The V gene is TRBV6-5, the J gene TRBJ1-1; a possible D gene is TRBD1 (6 bases). Between the trimmed V and J ends, which lost 2 bases and 0 bases, there was a span of 7 bases. CDR1 is MNHEY and CDR2 is SVGAGI in the germline V gene. CDR3 length: 14 amino acids. The CDR3 DNA sequence: TGTGCCAGCAGTTACGGACAGATGAACACTGAAGCTTTCTTT. Its protein product is CASSYGQMNTEAFF.

The chain employs TRBV12-3 or TRBV12-4 and TRBJ2-2; maybe TRBD1 (6 bases). The CDR3 is 14 residues long. With 8 bases removed from V and 5 bases from J, the gap between germline ends came to 15 bases. For the CDR3, the DNA is TGTGCCAGCCGGAACATTAGGGGGACCGGGGAGCTGTTTTTT. This encodes CASRNIRGTGELFF.

V and J are TRBV7-8 and TRBJ2-7; the match to TRBD1 covers 10 bases. CDR3 length: 17 amino acids. Trimming took 2 bases from V and 0 from J; bases not matched to a gene: 7. Germline V gives CDR1 SGHVS, CDR2 FQNEAQ. The CDR3 reads CASSLPTRTGGSYEQYF. CDR3 sequence (DNA): TGTGCCAGCAGCTTACCGACGAGGACAGGGGGCTCCTACGAGCAGTACTTC.

This sequence joins TRBV6-2 or TRBV6-3 and TRBJ2-1; the match to TRBD2 covers 7 bases. The CDR3 sequence is 15 residues long. V lost 0 bases and J lost 9; bases outside the gene matches: 8. CDR1 MNHEY and CDR2 SVGEGT come from the germline V gene. The CDR3 region is CASSYSMPLACEQFF. The DNA of the CDR3 is TGTGCCAGCAGTTACTCGATGCCACTAGCGTGTGAGCAGTTCTTC.

The chain combines TRBV2 with TRBJ2-1; no definite D call. This CDR3 region has 16 residues. Germline CDR1 is SNHLY and CDR2 is FYNNEI. V was shortened by 0 bases and J by 13 bases, with 22 bases between the two germline ends. Here the CDR3 DNA reads TGTGCCAGCAGTGAAGCGTTGCGACTCCCCCCGGTGTGTCAGTTCTTC. It encodes CASSEALRLPPVCQFF.

The V gene is TRBV6-2 or TRBV6-3, the J gene TRBJ2-1; TRBD2 aligns across 11 bases. This CDR3 is built from 20 residues. Trimming at V came to 0 bases and at J to 0 bases, leaving 10 bases not matched to a gene. In germline, CDR1 is MNHEY, CDR2 SVGEGT. The chain's CDR3 is CASSYSTALAGGSSYNEQFF. For the CDR3, the DNA is TGTGCCAGCAGTTACTCGACGGCCCTAGCGGGAGGCAGCTCCTACAATGAGCAGTTCTTC.

This clonotype was seen more than once but under ten times. The V gene is TRBV7-8, the J gene TRBJ2-2; 7 bases match TRBD2. This CDR3 region has 15 residues. V was clipped by 8 bases and J by 6 bases; unmatched bases: 12. Germline CDR1 and CDR2: SGHVS and FQNEAQ. CDR3 protein: CASGDWREIAGELFF. The CDR3 bases are TGTGCCAGCGGAGACTGGCGGGAGATTGCCGGGGAGCTGTTTTTT. The whole variable domain, filled in from reference TRBV7-8 and TRBJ2-2, reads GAGVSQSPRYKVAKRGQDVALRCDPISGHVSLFWYQQALGQGPEFLTYFQNEAQLDKSGLPSDRFFAERPEGSVSTLKIQRTQQEDSAVYLCASGDWREIAGELFFGEGSRLTVL.

The table lists this clonotype with many counts. The chain is built from TRBV29-1 and TRBJ2-2; D remains unclear. Germline V gene data show CDR1 as SQVTM and CDR2 as ANQGSEA. V gave up 0 bases and J gave up 2 bases, with 4 bases separating them. The CDR3 covers 13 residues. The CDR3 sequence: CSVEDVNTGELFF. In DNA form, the CDR3 reads TGCAGCGTTGAAGATGTAAACACCGGGGAGCTGTTTTTT.

The chain uses TRBV3-1 and TRBJ2-1; 11 bases agree with TRBD2. This CDR3 region has 15 residues. V lost 1 base and J lost 9; bases outside the gene matches: 5. CDR1 and CDR2 from the germline V gene are LGHDT and YNNKEL (reference sequence). The CDR3 coding sequence is TGTGCCAGCAGCCAAGTAGCGGGAGGGTCGGGTGAGCAGTTCTTC. Its translation: CASSQVAGGSGEQFF.